These 8 T cell receptor beta chains came from one sample sequenced in a study of blood T cell repertoires in COVID-19. The assay was immunoSEQ multiplex PCR, and TCRdb's table has in-frame clones only and misses some. The sample shows approximately 150,000 clones, over 70% of them seen only once. Sequencing was carried out using peripheral blood. These receptors all come from a man in his sixties with active or convalescent COVID-19.

The chain combines TRBV30 with TRBJ2-7; TRBD2 aligns across 8 bases. The V segment lost 3 bases and the J segment 6 bases; nucleotides outside the gene matches: 16. CDR1 GTSNPN and CDR2 SVGIG come from the germline V gene (reference sequence). The CDR3 runs 16 residues. Here the CDR3 reads CAWSWGIAGPTTEQYF. The CDR3 DNA sequence: TGTGCCTGGAGCTGGGGAATAGCGGGGCCCACAACCGAGCAGTACTTC.

This chain uses TRBV6-6 with TRBJ2-5, with D possibly matching TRBD1 (5 bases). V gave up 7 bases and J gave up 2 bases, with 17 bases separating them. Germline loops: CDR1 MNHNY, CDR2 SVGAGI (reference sequence). This CDR3 region has 15 residues. CDR3 nucleotides: TGTGCCAGCATTCCACAGGTTTGCTTGCAAGAGACCCAGTACTTC. It specifies CASIPQVCLQETQYF.

The rearrangement joins TRBV28 to TRBJ2-6; tentative D call: TRBD1 (5 bases). V lost 10 bases, J lost 2 bases, and 15 bases lay in between. CDR1 is MDHEN, CDR2 SYDVKM, per germline. The CDR3 is 15 residues long. CDR3 DNA: TGTGCCACCCTCATAGGGGCAACTGGGGCCAACGTCCTGACTTTC. This gives the protein CATLIGATGANVLTF.

The chain carries TRBV4-2 and TRBJ2-1; TRBD2 is a possible D gene (6 bases). The ends were cut back, 4 bases at V and 0 bases at J, with 13 bases in the middle. This CDR3 has 16 amino acids. In germline, CDR1 is LGHNA, CDR2 YNFKEQ. The CDR3 protein is CASSPVGGSSYNEQFF. CDR3 in DNA: TGTGCCAGCAGCCCCGTGGGGGGAAGCTCCTACAATGAGCAGTTCTTC.

The chain uses TRBV5-5 and TRBJ2-2; TRBD2 might be the D (7 bases). The CDR3 is 16 amino acids. V was clipped by 1 base and J by 1 base, with 11 bases between them. CDR1 and CDR2 (germline): SGHKS, YYEKEE (reference sequence). CDR3 sequence: CASSLWGGVNTGELFF. The DNA for the CDR3 is TGTGCCAGCAGCTTGTGGGGGGGCGTGAACACCGGGGAGCTGTTTTTT.

This clone was recorded only once. This chain connects TRBV21-1 to TRBJ2-1; the D call of TRBD2 is as the table states it, not checked on the DNA. TRBV21-1 is described as a pseudogene. The CDR3 is 14 residues long. CDR3 amino acids: CASSPPRLEGEQFF. CDR3 DNA: TGTGCCAGCAGCCCACCGAGACTAGAGGGTGAGCAGTTCTTC.

The chain is built from TRBV9 and TRBJ2-1, with TRBD2 as a possible D gene (6 bases). V was clipped by 0 bases and J by 5 bases, with 18 bases between them. The CDR3 loop spans 17 amino acids. In germline, CDR1 is SGDLS, CDR2 YYNGEE. CDR3 sequence reads: CASSVGPSLAQHNEQFF. The CDR3 DNA reads TGTGCCAGCAGCGTAGGCCCGAGCCTAGCGCAACACAATGAGCAGTTCTTC.

This rearrangement joins TRBV29-1 to TRBJ2-7, with D hard to call. The CDR3 consists of 13 residues. The V end lost 5 bases, the J end lost 3 bases, and 14 bases lay between the germline ends. Germline CDR1 reads SQVTM; CDR2 reads ANQGSEA. As DNA, the CDR3 is TGCAGCGTTATCCCCCCCCCGTACTACGAGCAGTACTTC. It is translated as CSVIPPPYYEQYF.